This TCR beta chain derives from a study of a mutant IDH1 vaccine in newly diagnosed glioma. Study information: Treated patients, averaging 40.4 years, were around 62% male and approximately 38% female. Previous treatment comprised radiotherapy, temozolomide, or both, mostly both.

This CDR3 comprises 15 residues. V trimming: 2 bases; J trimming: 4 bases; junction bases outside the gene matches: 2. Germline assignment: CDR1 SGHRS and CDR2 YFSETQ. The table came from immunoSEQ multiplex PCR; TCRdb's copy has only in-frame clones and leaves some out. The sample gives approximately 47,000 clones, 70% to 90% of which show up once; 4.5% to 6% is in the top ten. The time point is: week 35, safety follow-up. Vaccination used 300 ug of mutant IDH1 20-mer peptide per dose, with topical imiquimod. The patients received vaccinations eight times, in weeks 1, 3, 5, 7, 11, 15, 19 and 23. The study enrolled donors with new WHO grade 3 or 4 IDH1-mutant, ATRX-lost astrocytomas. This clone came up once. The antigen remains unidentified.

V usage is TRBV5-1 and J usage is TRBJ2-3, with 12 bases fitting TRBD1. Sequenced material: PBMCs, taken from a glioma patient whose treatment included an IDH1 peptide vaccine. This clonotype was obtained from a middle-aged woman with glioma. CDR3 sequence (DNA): TGCGCCAGCAGCTTACGGGACAGGGGGCCAGATACGCAGTATTTT. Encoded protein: CASSLRDRGPDTQYF.